This T cell receptor (beta chain) is from a study of shared clonotypes between healthy human individuals. CD45RO-negative, CCR7-positively selected cells formed the naive CD8 fraction, excluding terminally differentiated effector memory CD45RA+ cells. Libraries were prepared by immunoSEQ multiplex PCR; TCRdb keeps only in-frame clonotypes and omits some of them. Among over 2 million clones listed, roughly 94% were seen once. Germline V gives CDR1 SGHTS, CDR2 YDEGEE. V lost 4 bases to trimming and J lost 5 bases; unmatched junction nucleotides: 7. This CDR3 region has 14 residues. The TCR sequence derives from a man aged 18 to 29 in good health. The sample consisted of naive CD8+ T cells sorted from blood. The chain has TRBV5-8 and TRBJ2-7; 9 bases are shared with TRBD1. CDR3 sequence (DNA): TGTGCCAGCAGCGTACAACAGGGGGCGGACGAGCAGTACTTC. Its translation is CASSVQQGADEQYF.